These 17 T cell receptor beta chains share one sample of origin, sequenced in a study of shared clonotypes between healthy human individuals. TCRdb's copy holds only in-frame clones and misses some; the assay was immunoSEQ multiplex PCR. The sample shows fewer than 850,000 clones, roughly 70% of them seen only once. Sequencing used memory CD4+ T cells sorted from blood. Indicated subset: CD45RA-negative fraction. The receptors here all came from a woman aged 25-40 years in good health.

Ten or more counts support this clone. The chain combines TRBV11-2 with TRBJ2-7; no reliable D call. The CDR3 has 14 amino acids. Germline V gene data show CDR1 as SGHAT and CDR2 as FQNNGV. The V gene lost 0 bases and the J gene lost 0 bases, with 6 bases spanning the gap. The CDR3 region is CASSLEYTSYEQYF. CDR3 coding DNA: TGTGCCAGCAGCTTAGAGTACACCTCCTACGAGCAGTACTTC.

V is TRBV7-8 and J is TRBJ2-1, with a possible D match to TRBD2 (6 bases). The CDR3 is made up of 16 amino acids. Germline CDR1 SGHVS, CDR2 FQNEAQ. Trimming shortened V by 5 bases and J by 3 bases, and 17 bases separated the two germline ends. The CDR3 reads CASSPRDPGLYNEQFF. The CDR3 DNA sequence: TGTGCCAGCAGCCCCCGGGACCCGGGACTCTACAATGAGCAGTTCTTC.

This clone occurred once. V usage is TRBV9 and J usage is TRBJ2-7, with D possibly TRBD2 on 6 matching bases. The V end lost 0 bases, the J end lost 3 bases, and 19 bases lay between the germline ends. Germline CDR1 SGDLS, CDR2 YYNGEE. The CDR3 has 17 residues. The CDR3 region has the DNA TGTGCCAGCAGCGTAGGGGGGAGCGGGCGGCCGGTCTACGAGCAGTACTTC. The encoded protein is CASSVGGSGRPVYEQYF.

The genes are TRBV5-4 and TRBJ2-3, with 10 bases lining up with TRBD2. The germline V gene has CDR1 SGHNT and CDR2 YYREEE (reference sequence). CDR3 length: 17 residues. V was pared by 0 bases and J by 4 bases, with 8 bases of the junction left unmatched. CDR3 region: CASSLVLIGTSADTQYF. The CDR3 nucleotides are TGTGCCAGCAGCTTGGTCCTTATAGGGACTAGCGCAGATACGCAGTATTTT.

This chain joins TRBV6-1 and TRBJ1-1; 7 nucleotides agree with TRBD1. The junction had 10 bases not matched to a gene; V was cut back by 2 bases and J by 4 bases. The germline gives CDR1 MNHNS, CDR2 SASEGT. The CDR3 contains 16 residues. CDR3 in DNA: TGTGCCAGCAGTGAATCTGTGCCCAAGGGGGCCACTGAAGCTTTCTTT. Translating it yields CASSESVPKGATEAFF.

This clone was observed once. Here the CDR3 reads CATSRGGLADNYEQYF. CDR3 in DNA: TGTGCCACCAGCAGAGGTGGACTAGCGGATAACTACGAGCAGTACTTC. The J gene is TRBJ2-7, the V gene TRBV15, with 10 bases identical to TRBD2. From germline, CDR1 is LNHNV and CDR2 YYDKDF (reference sequence). Trimming removed 1 base from V and 3 bases from J; junction bases left unmatched: 6. The CDR3 loop spans 16 amino acids.

This clone has more than one count but fewer than ten. The rearrangement links TRBV5-1 to TRBJ1-1; weak D call: TRBD1 (6 bases). The CDR3 extends over 15 amino acids. Germline assignment: CDR1 SGHRS and CDR2 YFSETQ. The V end was cut by 4 bases, the J end by 0 bases, with 13 bases between. The CDR3 nucleotides are TGCGCCAGCAGCGGGATTACAGGGTTGAACACTGAAGCTTTCTTT. Protein: CASSGITGLNTEAFF.

Points on this clone: Other DNA sequences in the sample encode the same CDR3. The rearrangement uses TRBV18 and TRBJ2-5; no clear D. The CDR3 length is 15 residues. V lost 3 bases and J lost 0, with 11 bases in between. Germline V gives CDR1 KGHSH, CDR2 LQKENI. The CDR3 spells CASSPRAAYQETQYF. The CDR3 DNA follows: TGTGCCAGCTCACCTCGGGCAGCGTACCAAGAGACCCAGTACTTC. Filled out from reference TRBV18 and TRBJ2-5, the complete variable domain reads NAGVMQNPRHLVRRRGQEARLRCSPMKGHSHVYWYRQLPEEGLKFMVYLQKENIIDESGMPKERFSAEFPKEGPSILRIQQVVRGDSAAYFCASSPRAAYQETQYFGPGTRLLVL.

The chain uses TRBV18 and TRBJ1-1; tentative D call: TRBD1 (5 bases). Germline CDR1 is KGHSH and CDR2 is LQKENI. The V gene lost 4 bases and the J gene lost 1 base, with 13 bases spanning the gap. This CDR3 has 15 residues. The CDR3 spells CASSLGRTGNTEAFF. The DNA for the CDR3 is TGTGCCAGCTCACTGGGTAGAACAGGGAACACTGAAGCTTTCTTT.

The gene calls are TRBV14 and TRBJ2-7; D uncertain. Trimming left V 1 base short and J 6 bases short, with 10 bases between. Germline CDR1 SGHDN, CDR2 FVKESK. The CDR3 runs 13 residues. In DNA, the CDR3 is TGTGCCAGCAGCCAAGTACGCGTGAGCGAGCAGTACTTC. This translates into CASSQVRVSEQYF.

The rearrangement links TRBV2 to TRBJ2-7, with 14 bases identical to TRBD2. V dropped 4 bases and J dropped 8; count of bases not matched to a gene: 7. Germline V gene data show CDR1 as SNHLY and CDR2 as FYNNEI. The length of the CDR3 is 15 residues. CDR3 region: CASSVGTSGSFQQYF. The CDR3 DNA sequence: TGTGCCAGCAGTGTCGGGACTAGCGGGAGCTTCCAGCAGTACTTC.

This clone turned up a few times. J is TRBJ1-2 and V is TRBV7-3; a possible D gene is TRBD1 (5 bases). This CDR3 is built from 13 residues. Per the germline V gene, CDR1 is SGHTA and CDR2 is FQGTGA. V was clipped by 5 bases and J by 9 bases, with 16 bases between them. As DNA, the CDR3 is TGTGCCAGCAGCCCACAGACAGCCACAAGCTACACCTTC. Translation gives CASSPQTATSYTF. Drawing the rest from reference TRBV7-3 and TRBJ1-2, the complete variable domain is GAGVSQTPSNKVTEKGKYVELRCDPISGHTALYWYRQSLGQGPEFLIYFQGTGAADDSGLPNDRFFAVRPEGSVSTLKIQRTERGDSAVYLCASSPQTATSYTFGSGTRLTVV.

The chain uses TRBV5-1 and TRBJ2-5; TRBD1 matches at 9 bases. V dropped 5 bases and J dropped 2; count of bases not matched to a gene: 7. Germline values: CDR1 SGHRS, CDR2 YFSETQ. The CDR3 extends over 15 amino acids. The CDR3 is CASRNGDREQETQYF. DNA of the CDR3: TGCGCCAGCAGAAACGGGGACAGGGAACAAGAGACCCAGTACTTC.

The chain is built from TRBV7-2 and TRBJ1-5; perhaps TRBD1 as D (5 bases). The V gene lost 3 bases and the J gene lost 0 bases, with 6 bases spanning the gap. CDR3 length: 14 residues. Germline values: CDR1 SGHTA, CDR2 FQGNSA. The CDR3 loop is CASSFQGSNQPQHF. Written as DNA, the CDR3 is TGTGCCAGCAGCTTTCAGGGTAGCAATCAGCCCCAGCATTTT.

A single count supports this clone. The V and J genes are TRBV30 and TRBJ1-4, with D possibly TRBD1 on 6 matching bases. Between the trimmed V and J ends, which lost 0 bases and 7 bases, there was a span of 9 bases. There are 13 residues in the CDR3. Per the germline V gene, CDR1 is GTSNPN and CDR2 is SVGIG (reference sequence). The CDR3 DNA reads as TGTGCCTGGAGTGTAGGGGGGATTGAAAAACTGTTTTTT. It is translated as CAWSVGGIEKLFF. Combining the CDR3 with reference TRBV30 and TRBJ1-4 gives the whole variable domain SQTIHQWPATLVQPVGSPLSLECTVEGTSNPNLYWYRQAAGRGLQLLFYSVGIGQISSEVPQNLSASRPQDRQFILSSKKLLLSDSGFYLCAWSVGGIEKLFFGSGTQLSVL.

The chain carries TRBV7-8 and TRBJ2-7; D is unclear. Germline CDR1 SGHVS, CDR2 FQNEAQ. The CDR3 runs 13 residues. V lost 5 bases, J lost 5 bases, and 13 bases lay in between. In nucleotides, the CDR3 is TGTGCCAGCAGCCCCGTACGTGGGGACGAGCAGTACTTC. Translated, it gives CASSPVRGDEQYF.

The genes are TRBV27 and TRBJ2-5, with a tentative D call TRBD1 (5 bases). Trimming left V 3 bases short and J 7 bases short, with 12 bases between. This CDR3 is built from 13 residues. Germline V gene lookup returns CDR1 MNHEY and CDR2 SMNVEV (reference sequence). CDR3 bases: TGTGCCAGCAGTTTTTTAGGGGTCGGGACCCAGTACTTC. Protein: CASSFLGVGTQYF.